The 22 T cell receptor beta chains below come from one sample, sequenced in a study of T cells after yellow fever vaccination. TCRdb used MiXCR to reprocess the 5' RACE reads, holding one entry per CDR3 protein. This table holds fewer than 450,000 distinct CDR3 sequences, about 7.8% found once. Source: PBMCs, taken roughly 47 days after the first yellow fever vaccination. The receptor set was obtained from a man aged 18 to 35 who received the YFV17D yellow fever vaccine.

The chain carries TRBV29-1 and TRBJ1-1; D is ambiguous. The CDR3 extends over 11 amino acids. Germline V lookup: CDR1 SQVTM, CDR2 ANQGSEA. Trimming took 3 bases from V and 5 from J, leaving 7 bases between them. CDR3 amino acids: CSVESRTEAFF. CDR3 coding DNA: TGCAGCGTTGAGAGCAGGACTGAAGCTTTCTTT.

Concerning this clonotype: This may be a read error: a much more frequent sequence differs by one nucleotide. The chain has TRBV18 and TRBJ1-2, with no clear D. Between the trimmed V and J ends, which lost 8 bases and 0 bases, there was a span of 7 bases. Germline V gene lookup returns CDR1 KGHSH and CDR2 LQKENI. This CDR3 has 12 residues. CDR3 protein: CASSTSNYGYTF. CDR3 sequence (DNA): TGTGCCAGCAGCACCTCTAACTATGGCTACACCTTC.

Ten or more counts support this clonotype. The chain recombines TRBV20-1 with TRBJ1-1; D uncertain. CDR1 is DFQATT and CDR2 is SNEGSKA in the germline V gene (reference sequence). The CDR3 sequence is 11 residues long. V lost 6 bases and J 2 bases, leaving 7 bases between the germline ends. CDR3 loop: CSATYNTEAFF. CDR3 coding DNA: TGCAGTGCCACCTACAACACTGAAGCTTTCTTT.

This clonotype occurred a few times. The rearrangement links TRBV7-2 to TRBJ1-2, with D possibly TRBD1 on 6 matching bases. This CDR3 has 16 amino acids. Germline loops: CDR1 SGHTA, CDR2 FQGNSA. V gave up 5 bases and J gave up 8 bases, with 24 bases separating them. CDR3: CASSEQGRRPSNGYTF. The DNA for the CDR3 is TGTGCCAGCAGCGAACAGGGCCGCAGGCCAAGTAACGGCTACACCTTC.

This clonotype was observed a handful of times. At one of its ends the junction is not consistent with the germline gene, which may arise from a read error. The J gene is TRBJ1-1, the V gene TRBV6-5; TRBD1 is a possible D gene (5 bases). This CDR3 spans 14 amino acids. From germline, CDR1 is MNHEY and CDR2 SVGAGI. The CDR3, as DNA: TGTGCCAGCAGCTACTCTCAGGGTTGGGGAAAAGCTTTCTTT. Translation gives CASSYSQGWGKAFF.

This sequence joins TRBV28 and TRBJ1-5; a weak D match, TRBD1 (6 bases). Trimming removed 1 base at V and 6 bases at J, with 13 bases between. Germline CDR1 reads MDHEN; CDR2 reads SYDVKM. The CDR3 totals 15 residues. CDR3: CASSLSQGLGQPQHF. CDR3 DNA: TGTGCCAGCAGTTTATCTCAGGGGCTCGGTCAGCCCCAGCATTTT. Combining the CDR3 with reference TRBV28 and TRBJ1-5 gives the whole variable domain DVKVTQSSRYLVKRTGEKVFLECVQDMDHENMFWYRQDPGLGLRLIYFSYDVKMKEKGDIPEGYSVSREKKERFSLILESASTNQTSMYLCASSLSQGLGQPQHFGDGTRLSIL.

This clonotype was counted only a few times. V and J are TRBV20-1 and TRBJ2-3, with D tentatively TRBD2 (6 bases). The germline gives CDR1 DFQATT, CDR2 SNEGSKA (reference sequence). With 6 bases removed from V and 4 bases from J, the gap between germline ends came to 17 bases. The CDR3 is 14 amino acids. The chain's CDR3 is CSAPARTTADTQYF. The DNA of the CDR3 is TGCAGTGCCCCGGCAAGGACTACGGCAGATACGCAGTATTTT.

This clonotype was counted between two and nine times. The V call is TRBV3-1, the J call TRBJ1-2; D is unclear. The CDR3 totals 13 residues. Germline V gene lookup returns CDR1 LGHDT and CDR2 YNNKEL (reference sequence). The V end lost 1 base, the J end lost 4 bases, and 7 bases lay between the germline ends. DNA for the CDR3: TGTGCCAGCAGCCAAGTTGAATCCTATGGCTACACCTTC. Residues: CASSQVESYGYTF.

The chain couples TRBV12-3 or TRBV12-4 to TRBJ2-1; TRBD2 might be the D (7 bases). V lost 7 bases, J lost 10 bases, and 17 bases lay in between. The CDR3 is 13 residues long. The CDR3 reads CASNYGGGGEQFF. The CDR3 DNA reads TGTGCCAGCAACTATGGGGGGGGCGGGGAGCAGTTCTTC.

The V and J genes are TRBV12-3 or TRBV12-4 and TRBJ1-1, with a weak D call TRBD1 (6 bases). The CDR3 contains 14 residues. Trimming stripped 6 bases from V and 5 bases from J, with 16 bases between. The CDR3 sequence is CASRPSGARTEAFF. The CDR3 nucleotides read TGTGCCAGCAGACCCTCGGGGGCGAGGACTGAAGCTTTCTTT.

This clonotype came up a few times. This sequence joins TRBV5-6 and TRBJ2-7; 9 nucleotides match TRBD1. Germline CDR1 SGHDT, CDR2 YYEEEE. The ends lost 3 bases at V and 4 bases at J; junction bases unmatched: 14. The CDR3 totals 17 residues. The CDR3 DNA is TGTGCCAGCAGCTCCAAAAACCATGGACAGGGGCGGTACGAGCAGTACGTC. The encoded protein is CASSSKNHGQGRYEQYV.

This clonotype was picked up a small number of times. The CDR3 coding sequence is TGTGCCAGCAGCCAAGTAAGGGGCGAGCAGTACGTC. Translated, it gives CASSQVRGEQYV. The rearrangement joins TRBV14 to TRBJ2-7; a possible D gene is TRBD1 (5 bases). The V gene's germline CDR1 is SGHDN and CDR2 FVKESK. Between the trimmed V and J ends, which lost 1 base and 6 bases, there was a span of 7 bases. The CDR3 extends over 12 amino acids.

The chain combines TRBV20-1 with TRBJ2-6; D is undetermined. V lost 0 bases to trimming and J lost 1 base, with 4 bases between them. The CDR3 consists of 14 residues. Germline V gene data show CDR1 as DFQATT and CDR2 as SNEGSKA (reference sequence). The CDR3 protein is CSARDFSGANVLTF. The CDR3, as DNA: TGCAGTGCTAGAGATTTTTCTGGGGCCAACGTCCTGACTTTC.

The table lists this clonotype with a few counts. The chain links TRBV24-1 to TRBJ2-3; the D gene is possibly TRBD1 (6 bases). The CDR3 length is 15 residues. V was pared by 1 base and J by 3 bases, with 10 bases between. Germline V gene lookup returns CDR1 KGHDR and CDR2 SFDVKD. The CDR3 sequence: CATSDFAQGTDTQYF. The DNA for the CDR3 is TGTGCCACCAGTGATTTCGCGCAGGGGACAGATACGCAGTATTTT.

The gene calls are TRBV19 and TRBJ1-4; 12 bases match TRBD1. CDR3 length: 17 residues. Losses at the gene ends were 0 bases for V and 7 bases for J; bases not matched to a gene: 6. Looked up from germline, CDR1 is LNHDA and CDR2 is SQIVND (reference sequence). In nucleotides, the CDR3 is TGTGCCAGTAGTATAGATCCGCGGGACAGGGGGCGTGAAAAACTGTTTTTT. It is translated as CASSIDPRDRGREKLFF.

This clonotype was observed a handful of times. The chain links TRBV20-1 to TRBJ1-2; D is undetermined. Trimming removed 0 bases from V and 4 bases from J, with 12 bases in between. CDR1 and CDR2 (germline): DFQATT, SNEGSKA (reference sequence). The CDR3 covers 14 residues. CDR3 sequence reads: CSARDIHSRYGYTF. The CDR3 DNA sequence: TGCAGTGCTAGAGATATACACAGTCGCTATGGCTACACCTTC.

V is TRBV7-8 and J is TRBJ2-6; 7 bases agree with TRBD1. Per germline, CDR1 SGHVS and CDR2 FQNEAQ. The CDR3 covers 16 residues. With V trimmed by 1 base and J by 4 bases, 4 bases remained unmatched. The CDR3 here is CASSLEGAGGANVLTF. The CDR3 nucleotides are TGTGCCAGCAGCTTAGAGGGGGCGGGCGGGGCCAACGTCCTGACTTTC.

This clonotype was seen only a few times. This chain joins TRBV12-3 or TRBV12-4 and TRBJ1-1; tentatively, D is TRBD1 (5 bases). The CDR3 contains 15 residues. Trimming stripped 2 bases from V and 10 bases from J, with 20 bases between. The CDR3 loop reads CASSLLSVRGTPAFF. The CDR3 coding sequence is TGTGCCAGCAGTTTATTGTCCGTCCGGGGGACGCCAGCTTTCTTT.

This clonotype was seen ten or more times. This chain joins TRBV2 and TRBJ1-2; D is possibly TRBD1 (6 bases). The CDR3 sequence is 12 residues long. The germline V gene has CDR1 SNHLY and CDR2 FYNNEI. V lost 8 bases, J lost 5 bases, and 12 bases lay in between. The chain's CDR3 is CASEGGVYGYTF. For the CDR3, the DNA is TGTGCCAGCGAAGGGGGAGTTTATGGCTACACCTTC.

This clonotype has ten or more counts. The V and J genes are TRBV5-1 and TRBJ1-4, with D unresolved. Germline V lookup: CDR1 SGHRS, CDR2 YFSETQ. This CDR3 comprises 14 residues. The V and J ends lost 0 bases and 7 bases respectively, with 10 bases between them. For the CDR3, the DNA is TGCGCCAGCAGCTTGGGGAGGGTCGGTGAAAAACTGTTTTTT. Its translation is CASSLGRVGEKLFF. The variable domain in full, completed from reference TRBV5-1 and TRBJ1-4, reads KAGVTQTPRYLIKTRGQQVTLSCSPISGHRSVSWYQQTPGQGLQFLFEYFSETQRNKGNFPGRFSGRQFSNSRSEMNVSTLELGDSALYLCASSLGRVGEKLFFGSGTQLSVL.

CDR3 DNA: TGTGCCAGCAGTTACTCAGGCCGGGAGCAGTACGTC. Protein: CASSYSGREQYV. The chain couples TRBV6-2 or TRBV6-3 to TRBJ2-7; D is undetermined. Germline lookup yields CDR1 MNHEY and CDR2 SVGEGT. The CDR3 has 12 amino acids. The germline V and J ends were trimmed by 0 bases and 7 bases, with 7 bases remaining between them.

This clonotype has only a few counts. The CDR3 loop is CSARVQGSHEQYV. Written as DNA, the CDR3 is TGCAGTGCTAGAGTTCAGGGCTCACACGAGCAGTACGTC. The chain couples TRBV20-1 to TRBJ2-7; D may be TRBD1 (5 bases). The V end was cut by 1 base, the J end by 5 bases, with 12 bases between. This CDR3 comprises 13 residues. In germline, CDR1 is DFQATT, CDR2 SNEGSKA (reference sequence).